These 26 T cell receptor beta chains were all obtained from the same sample, sequenced in a study of CD8 T cells in Susac syndrome. RNA was extracted with the RNeasy kit, and a quantity of roughly 0.5 to 1 ug was reverse transcribed using random hexamers. TCRdb processed the immunoSEQ multiplex PCR reads anew with MiXCR; each CDR3 protein has one entry. The data contain a few hundred thousand distinct CDR3 sequences, 89% of them singletons. The specimen sequenced was CD8+ T cells from PBMCs. These receptor sequences come from a human donor with multiple sclerosis.

The CDR3 bases are TGCGCCAGCAGCTTCTGGAGGGCGGAACCCAACAATGAGCAGTTCTTC. It encodes CASSFWRAEPNNEQFF. The chain is built from TRBV5-1 and TRBJ2-1; D is possibly TRBD2 (6 bases). The germline gives CDR1 SGHRS, CDR2 YFSETQ. This CDR3 is built from 16 residues. The V end was cut by 2 bases, the J end by 5 bases, with 17 bases between.

This rearrangement joins TRBV3-1 to TRBJ2-7; 11 bases map to TRBD2. J lost 2 bases, V lost 0 bases, and 12 bases had no gene match. CDR1 LGHDT and CDR2 YNNKEL come from the germline V gene (reference sequence). The CDR3 loop spans 19 amino acids. CDR3 region: CASSQDWASGGFTPYEQYF. As DNA, the CDR3 is TGTGCCAGCAGCCAAGATTGGGCTAGCGGGGGGTTTACCCCCTACGAGCAGTACTTC.

CDR3 sequence (DNA): TGTGCCAGCAGTTTATGGGGTCCCAATGAGCAGTTCTTC. Amino acid sequence: CASSLWGPNEQFF. The rearrangement links TRBV27 to TRBJ2-1, with D uncertain. Germline V gene lookup returns CDR1 MNHEY and CDR2 SMNVEV (reference sequence). V was pared by 1 base and J by 6 bases, with 7 bases between. CDR3 length: 13 amino acids.

The genes are TRBV5-4 and TRBJ2-1; a weak D match, TRBD1 (8 bases). Germline-derived CDR1 and CDR2 are SGHNT and YYREEE (reference sequence). This CDR3 comprises 18 residues. Trimming shortened V by 5 bases and J by 5 bases, and 26 bases separated the two germline ends. The CDR3 DNA reads as TGTGCCAGCAGTTCCCCGCCCCGCGGGGGACAGGTCGACAATGAGCAGTTCTTC. This translates into CASSSPPRGGQVDNEQFF.

This sequence joins TRBV28 and TRBJ2-7, with D tentatively TRBD2 (6 bases). Germline values: CDR1 MDHEN, CDR2 SYDVKM. The CDR3 is made up of 14 amino acids. V was shortened by 2 bases and J by 3 bases, with 11 bases between the two germline ends. The CDR3 protein is CASSLELAVYEQYF. The CDR3 nucleotides are TGTGCCAGCAGTTTAGAACTAGCTGTCTACGAGCAGTACTTC.

The chain uses TRBV29-1 and TRBJ2-7; unclear D gene. The germline V gene has CDR1 SQVTM and CDR2 ANQGSEA. The germline V and J ends were trimmed by 1 base and 3 bases, with 10 bases remaining between them. The CDR3 loop spans 13 amino acids. The CDR3 reads CSVEVEDYYEQYF. CDR3 nucleotides: TGCAGCGTTGAAGTAGAGGATTACTACGAGCAGTACTTC.

This chain connects TRBV7-6 to TRBJ2-6; TRBD1 agrees at 12 bases. CDR3 size: 15 residues. Trimming cost V 10 bases and J 2 bases; bases outside gene matches: 3. CDR1 and CDR2 from the germline V gene are SGHVS and FNYEAQ. The CDR3 bases are TGTGCCACCCGGGACAGGGGGCCTGGGGCCAACGTCCTGACTTTC. Encoded protein: CATRDRGPGANVLTF.

The chain combines TRBV4-1 with TRBJ1-5; tentative D call: TRBD1 (5 bases). CDR1 MGHRA and CDR2 YSYEKL come from the germline V gene. V was trimmed by 0 bases and J by 4 bases, leaving 10 bases between them. This CDR3 region has 15 residues. DNA for the CDR3: TGCGCCAGCAGCCAAGATCAAAGGACAAATCAGCCCCAGCATTTT. It translates to CASSQDQRTNQPQHF.

V and J are TRBV11-2 and TRBJ2-3; D perhaps matches TRBD2 (6 bases). The germline gives CDR1 SGHAT, CDR2 FQNNGV. This CDR3 has 15 residues. Trimming removed 5 bases at V and 7 bases at J, with 19 bases between. CDR3 loop: CASSPTSTRGNTQYF. In DNA, the CDR3 is TGTGCCAGCAGCCCAACGTCGACTAGAGGAAATACGCAGTATTTT.

The chain is built from TRBV15 and TRBJ2-1, with D possibly matching TRBD2 (6 bases). With 0 bases removed from V and 4 bases from J, the gap between germline ends came to 13 bases. CDR1 is LNHNV, CDR2 YYDKDF, per germline (reference sequence). This CDR3 is 16 amino acids long. The CDR3 protein is CATSRELAGWYNEQFF. DNA for the CDR3: TGTGCCACCAGCAGAGAGTTGGCGGGATGGTACAATGAGCAGTTCTTC.

The chain couples TRBV5-1 to TRBJ2-7; the match to TRBD1 covers 8 bases. The CDR3 is made up of 14 amino acids. Trimming took 2 bases from V and 0 from J; bases not matched to a gene: 1. From germline, CDR1 is SGHRS and CDR2 YFSETQ. The DNA for the CDR3 is TGCGCCAGCAGCTTTACAGGGGGCTCCTACGAGCAGTACTTC. This gives the protein CASSFTGGSYEQYF.

This clonotype is a singleton in its sample. This chain uses TRBV7-2 with TRBJ1-2, with TRBD1 identical over 8 bases. The J segment lost 4 bases and the V segment lost 1 base, leaving 8 bases of the junction unmatched. This CDR3 is 16 amino acids long. CDR1 and CDR2 from the germline V gene are SGHTA and FQGNSA. The CDR3 is CASSLGVGQVGYGYTF. The DNA for the CDR3 is TGTGCCAGCAGCTTAGGTGTGGGACAGGTGGGCTATGGCTACACCTTC. Full variable domain (missing parts from reference TRBV7-2 and TRBJ1-2): GAGVSQSPSNKVTEKGKDVELRCDPISGHTALYWYRQSLGQGLEFLIYFQGNSAPDKSGLPSDRFSAERTGGSVSTLTIQRTQQEDSAVYLCASSLGVGQVGYGYTFGSGTRLTVV.

The chain has TRBV29-1 and TRBJ2-7; D call uncertain. CDR3 size: 13 residues. V was clipped by 7 bases and J by 0 bases, with 13 bases between them. In germline, CDR1 is SQVTM, CDR2 ANQGSEA. CDR3 DNA sequence: TGCAGCGCCGGACCGGTCGACTCCTACGAGCAGTACTTC. Translation gives CSAGPVDSYEQYF.

The chain couples TRBV15 to TRBJ1-5; D is unresolved. Trimming took 1 base from V and 0 from J, leaving 7 bases between them. The V gene's germline CDR1 is LNHNV and CDR2 YYDKDF (reference sequence). This CDR3 is 15 amino acids long. CDR3 nucleotide sequence: TGTGCCACCAGCAGAGGACTGAGTAGCAATCAGCCCCAGCATTTT. It codes for CATSRGLSSNQPQHF.

The genes are TRBV24-1 and TRBJ2-7; the match to TRBD1 covers 7 bases. The V gene end was trimmed by 9 bases and the J gene end by 4 bases; junction bases not matched to a gene: 8. Per germline, CDR1 KGHDR and CDR2 SFDVKD. The length of the CDR3 is 13 residues. The CDR3, as DNA: TGTGCCACCGGCCAGGGGGAAGGGTACGAGCAGTACTTC. It yields the protein CATGQGEGYEQYF.

V gene TRBV5-1 combines with J gene TRBJ2-5; D is unclear. Trimming took off 0 bases at V and 0 bases at J, with 9 bases between the two ends. CDR3 size: 15 residues. Germline V CDR1 and CDR2: SGHRS, YFSETQ. The CDR3 loop reads CASSLETPYQETQYF. CDR3 DNA sequence: TGCGCCAGCAGCTTGGAGACTCCGTACCAAGAGACCCAGTACTTC.

The chain has TRBV25-1 and TRBJ2-3, with 14 bases matching TRBD2. Germline values: CDR1 MGHDK, CDR2 SYGVNS. CDR3 length: 17 residues. Trimming took 6 bases from V and 2 from J; bases not matched to a gene: 7. CDR3 residues: CASREGTSGSLTDTQYF. The CDR3 bases are TGTGCCAGCAGGGAAGGGACTAGCGGGAGTCTCACAGATACGCAGTATTTT.

The chain carries TRBV29-1 and TRBJ2-3, with no clear D. The CDR3 totals 11 residues. Germline V gene data show CDR1 as SQVTM and CDR2 as ANQGSEA. Trimming stripped 7 bases from V and 4 bases from J, with 9 bases between. CDR3 DNA: TGCAGCGACCTGGTAGCAGATACGCAGTATTTT. Its translation is CSDLVADTQYF.

The CDR3 loop is CASSPSLDSRLVWANVLTF. The CDR3 DNA sequence: TGTGCCAGCAGCCCTTCCCTTGACAGTCGTCTTGTCTGGGCCAACGTCCTGACTTTC. The chain is built from TRBV14 and TRBJ2-6; D is possibly TRBD1 (5 bases). Germline CDR1 is SGHDN and CDR2 is FVKESK. The CDR3 has 19 amino acids. V lost 4 bases to trimming and J lost 5 bases, with 24 bases between them.

V and J are TRBV4-3 and TRBJ2-1; no definite D call. Germline CDR1 reads LGHNA; CDR2 reads YSLEER. Trimming removed 0 bases at V and 0 bases at J, with 9 bases between. CDR3 length: 16 amino acids. The DNA of the CDR3 is TGCGCCAGCAGCCAAGATCCCAGAAGCTCCTACAATGAGCAGTTCTTC. Its translation is CASSQDPRSSYNEQFF.

The CDR3 sequence is CASSLSRAGGPPDTQYF. The CDR3 bases are TGTGCCAGCAGCTTGTCGAGGGCGGGAGGGCCGCCAGATACGCAGTATTTT. V and J are TRBV5-4 and TRBJ2-3; TRBD2 matches at 9 bases. Germline V gene sequence: CDR1 SGHNT, CDR2 YYREEE (reference sequence). The CDR3 has 17 amino acids. V shed 1 base, J shed 4 bases, and the junction held 10 bases outside the gene matches.

The rearrangement uses TRBV13 and TRBJ2-1, with 9 nucleotides matching TRBD2. The CDR3 consists of 16 residues. The ends lost 4 bases at V and 4 bases at J; junction bases unmatched: 8. Germline V CDR1 and CDR2: PRHDT, FYEKMQ (reference sequence). Written as DNA, the CDR3 is TGTGCCAGCAGCTCAGACGGACTAGCGCCATACAATGAGCAGTTCTTC. Translated, it gives CASSSDGLAPYNEQFF.

The CDR3 protein is CASSQVLSVYEQYF. DNA of the CDR3: TGTGCCAGCAGCCAAGTCCTCTCCGTGTACGAGCAGTACTTC. The chain has TRBV3-1 and TRBJ2-7; D unresolved. Germline V gene lookup returns CDR1 LGHDT and CDR2 YNNKEL (reference sequence). Trimming shortened V by 1 base and J by 4 bases, and 11 bases separated the two germline ends. The CDR3 has 14 residues.

CDR3 sequence (DNA): TGTGCCAGTAGCCCTACTAGCGGGACAATGGATGAGCAGTTCTTC. Its protein product is CASSPTSGTMDEQFF. The chain joins TRBV19 to TRBJ2-1; 10 nucleotides agree with TRBD2. CDR1 is LNHDA, CDR2 SQIVND, per germline (reference sequence). J lost 8 bases, V lost 6 bases, and 10 bases had no gene match. The CDR3 loop spans 15 amino acids.

The rearrangement links TRBV25-1 to TRBJ2-3, with TRBD2 matching 15 bases. V lost 7 bases and J lost 4; bases outside the gene matches: 12. The CDR3 is 18 amino acids. From germline, CDR1 is MGHDK and CDR2 SYGVNS. As DNA, the CDR3 is TGTGCCAGCAACGGGGGGACTAGCGGGAGGAGCGGGTCAGATACGCAGTATTTT. Amino acids: CASNGGTSGRSGSDTQYF.

The chain combines TRBV30 with TRBJ2-2; 7 bases align to TRBD1. V lost 0 bases, J lost 6 bases, and 4 bases stayed unmatched. The CDR3 is made up of 14 amino acids. Germline-derived CDR1 and CDR2 are GTSNPN and SVGIG (reference sequence). The CDR3 DNA follows: TGTGCCTGGAGTGTTGGGACAGTACCCGGGGAGCTGTTTTTT. It translates to CAWSVGTVPGELFF.